These 24 T cell receptor beta chains were all obtained from the same sample, sequenced in a study of blood T cell repertoires in COVID-19. Sequencing used immunoSEQ multiplex PCR; TCRdb keeps in-frame clones, though not all of them. The repertoire holds hundreds of thousands of clones, with 87% as singletons. The sequencing sample was made of PBMCs or T cells enriched from blood (not recorded which). The source of these receptors is a woman under 30 who had recovered from COVID-19.

The table lists this clone with a few counts. This chain connects TRBV23-1 to TRBJ2-7; 9 bases line up with TRBD1. TRBV23-1 is sorted into the ORF group, with uncertain function. This CDR3 comprises 15 residues. The V segment lost 3 bases and the J segment 3 bases; nucleotides outside the gene matches: 6. CDR3 sequence (DNA): TGCGCCAGCAGTCACCCTAGGACAGGGGTCTACGAGCAGTACTTC. This encodes CASSHPRTGVYEQYF.

The chain is built from TRBV9 and TRBJ1-2, with D perhaps matching TRBD1 (5 bases). V lost 6 bases and J lost 1, with 10 bases in between. Looked up from germline, CDR1 is SGDLS and CDR2 is YYNGEE. The length of the CDR3 is 13 residues. The CDR3 nucleotides read TGTGCCAGCACCCCGACAGTTAACTATGGCTACACCTTC. Amino acid sequence: CASTPTVNYGYTF.

The chain recombines TRBV12-3 or TRBV12-4 with TRBJ2-7, with TRBD1 as a possible D gene (6 bases). Trimming pared 5 bases from V and 4 bases from J, leaving 9 bases between. CDR3 size: 12 residues. In nucleotides, the CDR3 is TGTGCCAGCAGTCGCGACAGGTACGAGCAGTACTTC. Translation gives CASSRDRYEQYF.

The V call is TRBV28, the J call TRBJ2-7; 11 bases agree with TRBD2. Germline V CDR1 and CDR2: MDHEN, SYDVKM. CDR3 length equals 13 residues. Germline trimming cut 6 bases from V and 6 bases from J; bases unmatched to any gene: 4. As DNA, the CDR3 is TGTGCCAGCAGACTAGCGGGAGCCCCCGAGCAGTACTTC. Protein sequence: CASRLAGAPEQYF.

The gene calls are TRBV20-1 and TRBJ2-1; TRBD1 might be the D (6 bases). V lost 3 bases to trimming and J lost 3 bases, with 9 bases between them. The germline V gene has CDR1 DFQATT and CDR2 SNEGSKA (reference sequence). This CDR3 contains 13 residues. DNA for the CDR3: TGCAGTGCTAGTAGAGGGGGCTACAATGAGCAGTTCTTC. It is translated as CSASRGGYNEQFF.

The chain couples TRBV28 to TRBJ1-5; D might be TRBD1 (6 bases). The CDR3 sequence is 16 residues long. Looked up from germline, CDR1 is MDHEN and CDR2 is SYDVKM. Trimming removed 6 bases at V and 4 bases at J, with 19 bases between. This chain's CDR3 is CASRGRGRGANQPQHF. CDR3 sequence (DNA): TGTGCCAGCAGGGGGCGTGGCAGGGGTGCTAATCAGCCCCAGCATTTT.

The CDR3 DNA is TGTGCCAGCAGCCCCGACACCACGCTCTCTGGAAACACCATATATTTT. Translated, it gives CASSPDTTLSGNTIYF. The rearrangement uses TRBV28 and TRBJ1-3; D gene ambiguous. The CDR3 is 16 amino acids. The germline gives CDR1 MDHEN, CDR2 SYDVKM. V was shortened by 6 bases and J by 0 bases, with 15 bases between the two germline ends.

The DNA for the CDR3 is TGTGCCAGCAGTACAAAGGGACTAGTGGGAGAGACCCAGTACTTC. Amino acid sequence: CASSTKGLVGETQYF. J is TRBJ2-5 and V is TRBV27; 8 nucleotides match TRBD2. Trimming at V came to 5 bases and at J to 4 bases, leaving 9 bases not matched to a gene. CDR1 and CDR2 from the germline V gene are MNHEY and SMNVEV (reference sequence). This CDR3 has 15 amino acids.

The V gene is TRBV5-1, the J gene TRBJ1-1; D call uncertain. V dropped 4 bases and J dropped 0 bases, with 10 bases sitting between them. Germline CDR1 and CDR2: SGHRS and YFSETQ. The CDR3 is 14 amino acids. CDR3 region: CASSIDTVNTEAFF. The CDR3 DNA reads as TGCGCCAGCAGCATCGACACGGTGAACACTGAAGCTTTCTTT.

The V gene is TRBV12-3 or TRBV12-4, the J gene TRBJ1-5; D unclear. The CDR3 loop spans 13 amino acids. The V end was cut by 3 bases, the J end by 4 bases, with 7 bases between. CDR3 loop: CASSLRENQPQHF. The CDR3 nucleotides read TGTGCCAGCAGTTTGCGGGAAAATCAGCCCCAGCATTTT.

This clone was observed a single time. This sequence joins TRBV7-6 and TRBJ2-1, with 14 bases lining up with TRBD2. V was pared by 5 bases and J by 7 bases, with 7 bases of the junction left unmatched. The V gene's germline CDR1 is SGHVS and CDR2 FNYEAQ. The CDR3 loop spans 16 amino acids. The CDR3 reads CASSPPGLAGGNEQFF. The CDR3 DNA sequence: TGTGCCAGCAGCCCCCCCGGACTAGCGGGAGGAAATGAGCAGTTCTTC.

The chain combines TRBV15 with TRBJ2-3, with D possibly matching TRBD2 (5 bases). The ends were cut back, 5 bases at V and 3 bases at J, with 15 bases in the middle. The CDR3 spans 15 residues. Germline V gene data show CDR1 as LNHNV and CDR2 as YYDKDF (reference sequence). CDR3: CATSPGNQGTDTQYF. The CDR3 nucleotides read TGTGCCACCAGCCCCGGGAACCAAGGTACAGATACGCAGTATTTT.

A few counts support this clone. The chain links TRBV5-1 to TRBJ2-2; a possible D gene is TRBD2 (7 bases). The CDR3 contains 15 residues. Between the trimmed V and J ends, which lost 3 bases and 4 bases, there was a span of 13 bases. Germline V lookup: CDR1 SGHRS, CDR2 YFSETQ. CDR3 amino acids: CASSWGGPSTGELFF. The CDR3 region has the DNA TGCGCCAGCAGCTGGGGGGGGCCCAGCACCGGGGAGCTGTTTTTT.

CDR3 sequence: CASSEPSRGPLSTDTQYF. For the CDR3, the DNA is TGTGCCAGCAGCGAGCCCTCCAGGGGGCCCCTTAGCACAGATACGCAGTATTTT. J is TRBJ2-3 and V is TRBV9, with 8 bases aligning to TRBD1. Trimming cost V 3 bases and J 0 bases; bases outside gene matches: 12. CDR1 SGDLS and CDR2 YYNGEE come from the germline V gene. The CDR3 is 18 amino acids.

This clone was observed once. The chain recombines TRBV7-2 with TRBJ2-7, with 10 bases aligning to TRBD1. Germline lookup yields CDR1 SGHTA and CDR2 FQGNSA. V lost 2 bases to trimming and J lost 1 base; unmatched junction nucleotides: 2. The CDR3 is made up of 15 amino acids. The CDR3 nucleotides are TGTGCCAGCAGCTTATGGGGACAGGGGTCCTACGAGCAGTACTTC. Translated, it gives CASSLWGQGSYEQYF.

This clone was observed a single time. V usage is TRBV20-1 and J usage is TRBJ2-3; TRBD2 aligns across 9 bases. The CDR3 length is 15 residues. Germline assignment: CDR1 DFQATT and CDR2 SNEGSKA (reference sequence). V lost 3 bases, J lost 3 bases, and 7 bases stayed unmatched. The CDR3 here is CSASGGGAFTDTQYF. CDR3 DNA sequence: TGCAGTGCTAGTGGCGGGGGGGCGTTTACAGATACGCAGTATTTT.

The chain joins TRBV7-9 to TRBJ1-2; 7 bases agree with TRBD1. V lost 4 bases to trimming and J lost 6 bases; unmatched junction nucleotides: 8. This CDR3 region has 14 residues. In germline, CDR1 is SEHNR, CDR2 FQNEAQ (reference sequence). CDR3 nucleotides: TGTGCCAGCAGCTACGACAGGGTCCTTAATGGCTACACCTTC. It yields the protein CASSYDRVLNGYTF.

This chain uses TRBV11-2 with TRBJ2-2; D gene unclear. CDR3 length: 13 residues. The germline V gene has CDR1 SGHAT and CDR2 FQNNGV. Trimming pared 5 bases from V and 5 bases from J, leaving 9 bases between. The CDR3 protein is CASSPSWTGELFF. For the CDR3, the DNA is TGTGCCAGCAGCCCGAGTTGGACCGGGGAGCTGTTTTTT.

The chain has TRBV27 and TRBJ2-7; 9 bases line up with TRBD1. The CDR3 length is 14 residues. The germline V gene encodes CDR1 MNHEY and CDR2 SMNVEV (reference sequence). The V and J ends lost 5 bases and 4 bases, in that order; junction bases with no gene match: 6. This CDR3 is CASSADRGGYEQYF. In nucleotides, the CDR3 is TGTGCCAGCAGTGCGGACAGGGGTGGGTACGAGCAGTACTTC.

The V gene is TRBV28, the J gene TRBJ1-2; D ambiguous. Looked up from germline, CDR1 is MDHEN and CDR2 is SYDVKM. Deletions cut 2 bases from V and 1 base from J, with 5 bases between. There are 13 residues in the CDR3. CDR3 sequence reads: CASSLQNNYGYTF. The CDR3, as DNA: TGTGCCAGCAGTTTACAGAATAACTATGGCTACACCTTC.

The V gene is TRBV5-6, the J gene TRBJ2-1, with 7 bases matching TRBD1. The CDR3 has 15 residues. The ends lost 4 bases at V and 2 bases at J; junction bases unmatched: 6. Germline V lookup: CDR1 SGHDT, CDR2 YYEEEE. Here the CDR3 reads CASSDSGTAYNEQFF. The CDR3 nucleotides are TGTGCCAGCAGCGATTCCGGGACAGCCTACAATGAGCAGTTCTTC.

The rearrangement links TRBV10-3 to TRBJ1-1; 7 bases are a match to TRBD1. Germline V gene lookup returns CDR1 ENHRY and CDR2 SYGVKD. The CDR3 covers 16 residues. V was clipped by 0 bases and J by 8 bases; unmatched bases: 12. CDR3: CAISESAARGSGEAFF. The CDR3 DNA reads TGTGCCATCAGTGAGTCGGCGGCCAGGGGGTCTGGGGAAGCTTTCTTT.

This clone was found once. The chain is built from TRBV27 and TRBJ2-7, with TRBD2 matching 10 bases. The CDR3 runs 15 residues. The J segment lost 6 bases and the V segment lost 2 bases, leaving 7 bases of the junction unmatched. Germline V gives CDR1 MNHEY, CDR2 SMNVEV (reference sequence). CDR3 in amino acids: CASSLLGLAGVEQYF. Here the CDR3 DNA reads TGTGCCAGCAGTTTACTGGGCCTAGCGGGAGTCGAGCAGTACTTC.

V gene TRBV6-5 combines with J gene TRBJ1-4, with a tentative D call TRBD1 (5 bases). The CDR3 totals 14 residues. V gave up 0 bases and J gave up 8 bases, with 10 bases separating them. Germline lookup yields CDR1 MNHEY and CDR2 SVGAGI. The CDR3 sequence: CASSYSQGGEKLFF. In DNA form, the CDR3 reads TGTGCCAGCAGTTACTCGCAGGGTGGGGAAAAACTGTTTTTT.